The subject of this entry is one TCR beta chain. This specimen comes from a study of blood T cell repertoires in COVID-19. Study-wide background: PBMCs, B-cell-depleted T cells, or T cells provided the cDNA or gDNA that made up the material.

The V and J ends lost 5 bases and 4 bases, in that order; junction bases with no gene match: 3. CDR3 length: 13 amino acids. Germline-derived CDR1 and CDR2 are MNHEY and SMNVEV (reference sequence). Source study methods: Counts of nucleated cells, estimated from reference gene primer amplification, were obtained. Here immunoSEQ multiplex PCR was the method, and the copy in TCRdb shows in-frame clones only, minus some. V and J calls and clone size are given by that table; D and trimming were obtained from the DNA. This table holds about 120,000 clones, 75% to 90% found once. The V gene is TRBV27, the J gene TRBJ1-1; 8 bases fit TRBD1. What was sequenced was peripheral blood. The sequence derives from a woman aged 55-69 years with COVID-19, enrolled during active disease. This chain's CDR3 is CASSVDRGTEAFF. The CDR3, as DNA: TGTGCCAGCAGTGTAGACAGGGGCACTGAAGCTTTCTTT.